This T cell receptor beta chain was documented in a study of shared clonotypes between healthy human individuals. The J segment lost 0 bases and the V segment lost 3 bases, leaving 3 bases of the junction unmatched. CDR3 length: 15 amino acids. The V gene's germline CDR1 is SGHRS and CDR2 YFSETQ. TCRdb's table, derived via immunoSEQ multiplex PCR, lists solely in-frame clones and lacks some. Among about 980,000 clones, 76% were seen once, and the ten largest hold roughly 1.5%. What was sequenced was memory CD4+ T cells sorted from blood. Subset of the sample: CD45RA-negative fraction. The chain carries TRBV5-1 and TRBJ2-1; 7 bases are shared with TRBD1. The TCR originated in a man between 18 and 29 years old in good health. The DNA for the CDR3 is TGCGCCAGCAGCTGGGACAGCCGCTCCTACAATGAGCAGTTCTTC. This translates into CASSWDSRSYNEQFF.